Listed below are T cell receptor beta chains from one sample, sequenced in a study of glioma-infiltrating T cells after dendritic cell vaccination. The data were produced by immunoSEQ multiplex PCR, yet TCRdb's version contains in-frame clones alone and is incomplete. Counted here are about 110,000 clones, around 90% occurring once; the ten biggest clones make up approximately 2.7%. The sequences come from blood, collected after dendritic cell vaccination. These receptors were collected from a human donor with glioblastoma. The CDR3 runs from the conserved cysteine through the conserved F or W. The D gene is left open where the match is weak. Clone size is shown for a subset of rows, as once, few, many or a class of expanded clone.

TRBJ2-7 TRBV18 NA NA TGTGCCAGCTCCCCTACAGGATATCAAAAGCAGTACTTC CASSPTGYQKQYF
TRBJ2-3 TRBV29-1 TRBD1 NA TGCAGCGCGCCAGGGGGATCCACAGATACGCAGTATTTT CSAPGGSTDTQYF
TRBJ2-3 TRBV30 TRBD2 NA TGTGCCCACTCGGGACTACTGCTCGCAATAGATACGCAGTATTTT CAHSGLLLAIDTQYF
TRBJ2-7 TRBV6-6 NA NA TGTGCCAGCAGTTACTCTGTAGCGGTACCATCCTACGAGCAGTACTTC CASSYSVAVPSYEQYF
TRBJ2-7 TRBV14 NA NA TGTGCCAGCAGCCAAGACAGCGGCGTCCAACGAGAGCAGTACTTC CASSQDSGVQREQYF
TRBJ2-1 TRBV14 TRBD2 NA TGTGCCAGCAGCCCTAGCGGGAGGGCTACTCGTGAGCAGTTCTTC CASSPSGRATREQFF
TRBJ1-1 TRBV30 NA NA TGTGCCTGGAGTGTATGGTTCGATCACCGGACTGAAGCTTTCTTT CAWSVWFDHRTEAFF
TRBJ1-2 TRBV28 NA NA TGTGCCATCACGGACAGATTCTATGGCTACACCTTC CAITDRFYGYTF
TRBJ2-7 TRBV21-1 NA NA TGTGCCAGCAGCAAAGTGGGGCAGTTCTCCTACGAGCAGTACTTC CASSKVGQFSYEQYF
TRBJ1-1 TRBV11-1 NA NA TGTGCCAGCACCCCCCGGACAGCCGAAGCTTTCTTT CASTPRTAEAFF
TRBJ2-7 TRBV29-1 TRBD2 NA TGCAGCGTTGAAGAGATAGCGGGTATAACCTACGAGCAGTACTTC CSVEEIAGITYEQYF
TRBJ1-1 TRBV6-5 NA NA TGTGCCAGCAGTTACACGGGAACAAAAATGAACACTGAAGCTTTCTTT CASSYTGTKMNTEAFF
TRBJ2-7 TRBV5-1 TRBD1 once TGCGCCAGCAGCGTACAGGGGGAGGTCTACGAGCAGTACTTC CASSVQGEVYEQYF
TRBJ1-1 TRBV19 TRBD1 NA TGTGCCAGTAAGGTAGGGGGCTTGGACACTGAAGCTTTCTTT CASKVGGLDTEAFF